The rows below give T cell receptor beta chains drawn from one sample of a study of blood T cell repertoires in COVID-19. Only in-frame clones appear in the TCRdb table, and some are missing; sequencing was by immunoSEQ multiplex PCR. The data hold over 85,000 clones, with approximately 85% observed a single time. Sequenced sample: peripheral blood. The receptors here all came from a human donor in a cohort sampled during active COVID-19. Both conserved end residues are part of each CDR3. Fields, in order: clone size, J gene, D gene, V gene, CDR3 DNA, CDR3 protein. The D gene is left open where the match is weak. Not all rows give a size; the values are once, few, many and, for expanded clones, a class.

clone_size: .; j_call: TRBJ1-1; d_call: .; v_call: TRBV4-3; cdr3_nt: TGCGCCAGCAGCCAAGAAACAGGGAGCACTGAAGCTTTCTTT; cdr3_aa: CASSQETGSTEAFF
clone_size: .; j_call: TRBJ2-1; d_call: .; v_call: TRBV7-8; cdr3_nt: TGTGCCAGCAGCTCGACCGGGGGAGGCTCCTACAATGAGCAGTTCTTC; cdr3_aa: CASSSTGGGSYNEQFF
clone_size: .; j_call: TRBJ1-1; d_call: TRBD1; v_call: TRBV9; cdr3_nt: TGTGCCAGCAGCGCACAGGGGGCTGGTACTGAAGCTTTCTTT; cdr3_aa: CASSAQGAGTEAFF
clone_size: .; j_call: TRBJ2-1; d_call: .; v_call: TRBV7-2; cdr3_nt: TGTGCCAGCAGCCTCTCCGGGAGTCGTGAGCAGTTCTTC; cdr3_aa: CASSLSGSREQFF
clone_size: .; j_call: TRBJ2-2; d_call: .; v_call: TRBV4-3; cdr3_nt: TGCGCCAGCAGCCAAGGGGTGGCCAGGTCGAACACCGGGGAGCTGTTTTTT; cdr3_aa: CASSQGVARSNTGELFF
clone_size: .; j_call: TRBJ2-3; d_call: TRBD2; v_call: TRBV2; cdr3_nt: TGTGCCAGCAGTGAACGGGCGGGAGGTATGACAGATACGCAGTATTTT; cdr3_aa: CASSERAGGMTDTQYF
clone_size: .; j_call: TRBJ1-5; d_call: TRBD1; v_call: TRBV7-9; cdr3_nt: TGTGCCAGCAGCTACGGACAGGGGCCCCAGCATTTT; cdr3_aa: CASSYGQGPQHF
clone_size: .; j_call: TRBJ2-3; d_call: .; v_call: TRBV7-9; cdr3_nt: TGTGCCAGCAGCTTAGGCCTAGCGCGACCGGCGCAGTATTTT; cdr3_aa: CASSLGLARPAQYF
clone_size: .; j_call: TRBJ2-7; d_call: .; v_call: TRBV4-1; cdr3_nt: TGCGCCAGCAGCCAAGATGGGGCAGGATACTACGAGCAGTACTTC; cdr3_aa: CASSQDGAGYYEQYF
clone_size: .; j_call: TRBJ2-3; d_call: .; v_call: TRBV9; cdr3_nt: TGTGCCAGCAGCATTAGGGGGGATACGCAGTATTTT; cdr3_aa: CASSIRGDTQYF
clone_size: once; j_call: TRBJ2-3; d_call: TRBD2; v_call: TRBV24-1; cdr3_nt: TGTGCCACCAGTGACTCCTCTAGCGGGAGGCGCGGTACGCAGTATTTT; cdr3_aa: CATSDSSSGRRGTQYF
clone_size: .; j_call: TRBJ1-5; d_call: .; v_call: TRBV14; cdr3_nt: TGTGCCAGCAGCCAAGGGGCAGGTCGCAATCAGCCCCAGCATTTT; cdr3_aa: CASSQGAGRNQPQHF
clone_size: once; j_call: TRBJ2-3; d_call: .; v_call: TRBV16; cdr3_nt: TGTGCCAGCAGCCAGTCAGGAGGGAGCAGGGGGGCCTCGAAGACAGATACGCAGTATTTT; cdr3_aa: CASSQSGGSRGASKTDTQYF
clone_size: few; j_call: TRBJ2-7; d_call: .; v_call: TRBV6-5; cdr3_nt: TGTGCCGCACTAGAGCATAAGGAGCAGTACTTC; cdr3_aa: CAALEHKEQYF
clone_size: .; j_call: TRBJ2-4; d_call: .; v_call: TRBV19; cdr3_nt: TGTGCCAGTAGTATGGAAAGAGGGAGGCTAGCCAAAAACATTCAGTACTTC; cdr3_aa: CASSMERGRLAKNIQYF
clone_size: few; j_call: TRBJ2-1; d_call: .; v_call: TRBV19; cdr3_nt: TGTGCCAGTAGTATTACAAGGGGTAGCGGCCATGAGCAGTTCTTC; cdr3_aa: CASSITRGSGHEQFF
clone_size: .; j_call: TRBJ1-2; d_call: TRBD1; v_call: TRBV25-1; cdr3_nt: TGTGCCAGCAGTGGGGGACGACAGGGGGCCGGCGTATTAGGCTACACCTTC; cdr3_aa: CASSGGRQGAGVLGYTF
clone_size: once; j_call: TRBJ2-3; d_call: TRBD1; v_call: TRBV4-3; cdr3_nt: TGCGCCAGCAGCTTGGGACAGAACACAGATACGCAGTATTTT; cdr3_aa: CASSLGQNTDTQYF
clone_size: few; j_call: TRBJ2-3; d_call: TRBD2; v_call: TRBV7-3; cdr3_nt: TGTGCCAGCAGCTTCGGTAGCGGGAGGGATACGCAGTATTTT; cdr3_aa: CASSFGSGRDTQYF
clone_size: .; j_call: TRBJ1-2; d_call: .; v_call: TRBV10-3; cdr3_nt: TGTGCCATCAGTGAGTCAGCCCGGTTGAACTATGGCTACACCTTC; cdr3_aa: CAISESARLNYGYTF
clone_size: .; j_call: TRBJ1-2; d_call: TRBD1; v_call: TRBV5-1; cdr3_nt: TGCGCCAGCGGGGATATACAGGGGGACGATGGCTACACCTTC; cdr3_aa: CASGDIQGDDGYTF
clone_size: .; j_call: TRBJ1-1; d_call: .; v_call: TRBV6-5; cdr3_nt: TGTGCCAGCAGTCCGGGTCCCTTTGAAGCTTTCTTT; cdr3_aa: CASSPGPFEAFF
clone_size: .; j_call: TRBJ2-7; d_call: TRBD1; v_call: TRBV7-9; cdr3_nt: TGTGCCAGCAGCCGAGGACAGGGCTACGGGCAGTACTTC; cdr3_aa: CASSRGQGYGQYF
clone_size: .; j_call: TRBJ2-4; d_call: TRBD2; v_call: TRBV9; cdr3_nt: TGTGCCAGCAGCGTAACCCGCCCAGCGGGATTAAACATTCAGTACTTC; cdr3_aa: CASSVTRPAGLNIQYF
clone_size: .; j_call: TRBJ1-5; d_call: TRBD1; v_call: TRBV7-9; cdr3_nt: TGTGCCAGCAGCTTAGCGCCTGAAGGGACAGGGCATCAGCCCCAGCATTTT; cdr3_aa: CASSLAPEGTGHQPQHF
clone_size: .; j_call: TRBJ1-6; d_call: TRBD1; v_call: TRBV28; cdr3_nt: TGTGCCAGCAGGGGGGACAGGGGTAATAATTCACCCCTCCACTTT; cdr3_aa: CASRGDRGNNSPLHF
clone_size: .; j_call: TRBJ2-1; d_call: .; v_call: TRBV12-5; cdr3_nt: TGTGCTAGTGTTCCCGAGGCGGGCGATGAGCAGTTCTTC; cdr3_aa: CASVPEAGDEQFF
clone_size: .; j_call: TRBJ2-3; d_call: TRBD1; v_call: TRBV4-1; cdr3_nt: TGCGCCAGCAGCCAAGAAGGAACAGGGGCTAGCACAGATACGCAGTATTTT; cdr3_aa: CASSQEGTGASTDTQYF
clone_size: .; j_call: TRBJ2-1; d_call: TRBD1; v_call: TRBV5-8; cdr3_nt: TGTGCCAGCAGCTCGGACAGGGAGACGTACAATGAGCAGTTCTTC; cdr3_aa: CASSSDRETYNEQFF
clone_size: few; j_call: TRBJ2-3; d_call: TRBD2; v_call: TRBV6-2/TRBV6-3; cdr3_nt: TGTGCCAGCAGTCGTACTAGCGGGAGCACAGATACGCAGTATTTT; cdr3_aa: CASSRTSGSTDTQYF
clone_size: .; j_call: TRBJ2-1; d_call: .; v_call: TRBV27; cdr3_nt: TGTGCCAGCGGGCGGGGTCGGAATGAGCAGTTCTTC; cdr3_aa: CASGRGRNEQFF
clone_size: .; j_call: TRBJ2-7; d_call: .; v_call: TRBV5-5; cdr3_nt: TGTGCCAGCAGCTTGGGTCCTCTAAGGGGATCCTACGAGCAGTACTTC; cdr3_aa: CASSLGPLRGSYEQYF
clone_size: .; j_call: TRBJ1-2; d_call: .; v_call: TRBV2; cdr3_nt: TGTGCCAGCAGTGGGACAGCTTCGTATGGCTACACCTTC; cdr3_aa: CASSGTASYGYTF
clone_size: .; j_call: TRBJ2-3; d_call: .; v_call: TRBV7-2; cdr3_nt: TGTGCCAGCAGCTTAGCGCTTTCCCAGTTCACAGATACGCAGTATTTT; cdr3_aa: CASSLALSQFTDTQYF
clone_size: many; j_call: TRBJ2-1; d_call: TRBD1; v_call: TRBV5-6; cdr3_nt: TGTGCCAGCAGCTTACGGACAGGGCGGTATGAGCAGTTCTTC; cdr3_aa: CASSLRTGRYEQFF
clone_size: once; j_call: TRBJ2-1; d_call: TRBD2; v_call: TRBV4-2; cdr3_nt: TGTGCCAGCAGCCACCGACTAGCGGGAGGGCCCGATGAGCAGTTCTTC; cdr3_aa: CASSHRLAGGPDEQFF
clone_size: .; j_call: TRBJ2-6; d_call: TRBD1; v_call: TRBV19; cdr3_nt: TGTGCCAGTAGGACAGGGGCGTCTGGGGCCAACGTCCTGACTTTC; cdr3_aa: CASRTGASGANVLTF
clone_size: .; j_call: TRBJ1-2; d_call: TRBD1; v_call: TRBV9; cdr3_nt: TGTGCCAGCGGAGACAGGGGAGGATATGGCTACACCTTC; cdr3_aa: CASGDRGGYGYTF
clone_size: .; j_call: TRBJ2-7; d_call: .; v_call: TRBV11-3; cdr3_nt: TGTGCCAGCAGCTCCACGGGTGTCAGCGAGCAGTACTTC; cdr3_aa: CASSSTGVSEQYF
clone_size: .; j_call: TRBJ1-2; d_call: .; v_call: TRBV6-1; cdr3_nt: TGTGCCAGCAGTGAAGGGAGGAATCAAGGCTACACCTTC; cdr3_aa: CASSEGRNQGYTF
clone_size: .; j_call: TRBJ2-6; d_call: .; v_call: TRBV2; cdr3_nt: TGTGCCAGCACCCCCCCGAGGACTGGGGCCAACGTCCTGACTTTC; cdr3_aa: CASTPPRTGANVLTF
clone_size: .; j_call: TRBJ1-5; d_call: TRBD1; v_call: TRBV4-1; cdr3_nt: TGCGCCAGCAGCCAAACAGGGGGCAATCAGCCCCAGCATTTT; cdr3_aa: CASSQTGGNQPQHF
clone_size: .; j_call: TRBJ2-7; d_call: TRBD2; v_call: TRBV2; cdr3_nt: TGTGCCAGCAGTGAAGGGACTAGCGGGTCCTACGAGCAGTACTTC; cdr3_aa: CASSEGTSGSYEQYF
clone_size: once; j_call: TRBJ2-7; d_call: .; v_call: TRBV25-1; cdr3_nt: TGTGCCAGCAGTGAATCCGGGAGCAACGAGCAGTACTTC; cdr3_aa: CASSESGSNEQYF
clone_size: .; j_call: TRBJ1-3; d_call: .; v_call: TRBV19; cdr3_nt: TGTGCCAGTAGTACGGAGCCTGGAAACACCATATATTTT; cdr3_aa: CASSTEPGNTIYF
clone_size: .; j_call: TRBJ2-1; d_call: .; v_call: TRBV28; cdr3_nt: TGTGCCAGCAGTTTATGGGCAGGGAATGAGCAGTTCTTC; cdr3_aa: CASSLWAGNEQFF
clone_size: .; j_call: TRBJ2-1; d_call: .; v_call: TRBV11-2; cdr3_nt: TGTGCCAGCAGCTTTGGGAGTTTCTACAATGAGCAGTTCTTC; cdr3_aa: CASSFGSFYNEQFF
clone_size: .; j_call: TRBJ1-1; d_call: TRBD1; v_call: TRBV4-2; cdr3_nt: TGTGCCAGCAGCCAGCCTCAGGGGGACACTGAAGCTTTCTTT; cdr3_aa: CASSQPQGDTEAFF
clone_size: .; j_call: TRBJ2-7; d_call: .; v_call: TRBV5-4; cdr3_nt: TGTGCCAGCAGCTCGATGGGGGCAACCTACGAGCAGTACTTC; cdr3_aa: CASSSMGATYEQYF
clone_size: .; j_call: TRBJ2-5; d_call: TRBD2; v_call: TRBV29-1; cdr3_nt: TGCAGCGCCATGCCTGGGAGGGGAGAGACCCAGTACTTC; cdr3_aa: CSAMPGRGETQYF
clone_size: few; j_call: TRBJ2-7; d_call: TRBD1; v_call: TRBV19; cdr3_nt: TGTGCCAGTAGTATGACCGACAGGGTAGAGCAGTACTTC; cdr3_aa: CASSMTDRVEQYF
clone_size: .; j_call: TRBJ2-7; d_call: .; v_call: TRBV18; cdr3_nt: TGTGCCAGCTCAGCGGGCCCAGACGAGCAGTACTTC; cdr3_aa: CASSAGPDEQYF
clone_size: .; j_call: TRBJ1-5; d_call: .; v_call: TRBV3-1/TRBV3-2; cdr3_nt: TGTGCCAGCAGCCAAGGAACGAGTCGGCAGCCCCAGCATTTT; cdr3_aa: CASSQGTSRQPQHF
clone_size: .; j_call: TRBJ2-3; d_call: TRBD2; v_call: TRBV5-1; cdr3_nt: TGCGCCAGCAGCTTAACCGGACTAGCGGGACCCACAGATACGCAGTATTTT; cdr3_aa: CASSLTGLAGPTDTQYF